A selection of T cell receptor beta chains follows, all from one sample in a study of response to subunit inactivated influenza vaccine. TCRdb re-analysed the RT-PCR reads in MiXCR, keeping a single row per CDR3 protein. The profile shows roughly 570,000 distinct CDR3 sequences, 11% to 15% of them singletons. The input for sequencing was PBMCs from blood, taken 12 days after vaccination. The receptors shown here come from a middle-aged man who received an inactivated influenza vaccine. The CDR3 runs from the conserved cysteine through the conserved F or W. A D gene is named only where the DNA matches it firmly. A row's size may be missing; if present it is once, few, many or a size class.

V	J	D	size	CDR3	DNA
TRBV3-1	TRBJ2-1	NA	few	CASSHLGLNSYNEQFF	TGTGCCAGCAGCCACCTAGGCCTTAACTCCTACAATGAGCAGTTCTTC
TRBV12-3/TRBV12-4	TRBJ2-2	NA	few	CASSLGAPSGELFF	TGTGCCAGCAGTTTAGGGGCCCCGTCCGGGGAGCTGTTTTTT
TRBV20-1	TRBJ2-2	TRBD1	NA	CSARDGDRGRSTGELFF	TGCAGTGCTAGAGATGGGGACAGGGGGAGGAGCACCGGGGAGCTGTTTTTT
TRBV5-6	TRBJ2-5	NA	few	CASSLVSGVETQYF	TGTGCCAGCAGCTTGGTGTCAGGGGTGGAGACCCAGTACTTC
TRBV7-2	TRBJ2-7	NA	NA	CASSRAGLTYEQYF	TGTGCCAGCAGCCGAGCGGGCCTTACCTACGAGCAGTACTTC
TRBV5-1	TRBJ2-2	TRBD2	NA	CASSPSGGETGELFF	TGCGCCAGCAGCCCTAGCGGGGGAGAAACCGGGGAGCTGTTTTTT
TRBV5-5	TRBJ2-3	NA	few	CASSWSVRTLTDTQYF	TGTGCCAGCAGCTGGAGCGTGCGGACGCTCACAGATACGCAGTATTTT
TRBV7-8	TRBJ1-2	NA	few	CASSSGSWGYGYTF	TGTGCCAGCAGCTCCGGATCCTGGGGGTATGGCTACACCTTC
TRBV29-1	TRBJ2-3	TRBD2	few	CSVGPGNRLAGGPGTDTQYF	TGCAGCGTTGGGCCCGGGAACCGACTAGCGGGAGGACCGGGCACAGATACGCAGTATTTT
TRBV29-1	TRBJ2-3	TRBD2	few	CSVERASGSTDTQYF	TGCAGCGTTGAAAGGGCTAGCGGAAGCACAGATACGCAGTATTTT
TRBV4-3	TRBJ1-1	NA	few	CASSQDWTIRVTSNTEAFF	TGCGCCAGCAGCCAAGATTGGACCATCAGGGTTACTTCGAACACTGAAGCTTTCTTT
TRBV2	TRBJ2-1	TRBD2	few	CASSEAPSGGHLSYNEQFF	TGTGCCAGCAGTGAAGCGCCCAGCGGGGGGCACCTCTCCTACAATGAGCAGTTCTTC
TRBV9	TRBJ2-1	NA	few	CASSVGGSGVFNEQFF	TGTGCCAGCAGCGTAGGAGGTTCGGGAGTCTTTAATGAGCAGTTCTTC
TRBV20-1	TRBJ2-1	NA	few	CSASLAGYSSYNEQFF	TGCAGTGCTAGTCTGGCGGGGTATAGCTCCTACAATGAGCAGTTCTTC
TRBV7-9	TRBJ2-7	TRBD2	few	CASRKTSGRSSYEQYF	TGTGCCAGCAGAAAGACTAGCGGGAGGAGCTCCTACGAGCAGTACTTC
TRBV12-3/TRBV12-4	TRBJ2-1	NA	few	CASSLATGNEQFF	TGTGCCAGCAGTTTAGCTACCGGGAATGAGCAGTTCTTC
TRBV5-1	TRBJ2-1	TRBD2	few	CASSSRTSGARYDEQFF	TGCGCCAGCAGCTCCCGGACTAGCGGGGCGCGTTATGATGAGCAGTTCTTC
TRBV29-1	TRBJ2-1	TRBD2	NA	CSASTSGRGNEQFF	TGCAGCGCCTCGACTAGCGGGAGGGGCAATGAGCAGTTCTTC
TRBV7-8	TRBJ2-2	NA	NA	CASSLVKRELFF	TGTGCCAGCAGCTTAGTGAAGCGGGAGCTGTTTTTT
TRBV11-2	TRBJ1-1	NA	few	CASSSGHENREAFF	TGTGCCAGCAGCTCCGGACACGAGAACAGGGAAGCTTTCTTT
TRBV5-1	TRBJ2-2	NA	many	CASRAGPYNTGELFF	TGCGCCAGCAGAGCGGGTCCGTATAACACCGGGGAGCTGTTTTTT
TRBV20-1	TRBJ2-7	NA	few	CSASGGTRPYEQYF	TGCAGTGCCAGTGGCGGGACCAGGCCCTACGAGCAGTACTTC
TRBV15	TRBJ2-2	TRBD2	NA	CATSREGGKAGELFF	TGTGCCACCAGCAGAGAGGGAGGGAAGGCCGGGGAGCTGTTTTTT
TRBV7-2	TRBJ2-2	NA	NA	CASSSSPAGTGELFF	TGTGCCAGCAGCTCATCTCCAGCGGGTACCGGGGAGCTGTTTTTT
TRBV29-1	TRBJ2-1	TRBD2	NA	CSVEALAGGLSYNEQFF	TGCAGCGTTGAAGCATTAGCGGGAGGCCTCTCCTACAATGAGCAGTTCTTC
TRBV6-5	TRBJ2-1	TRBD1	many	CASSYSIGDRGDEQFF	TGTGCCAGCAGTTACTCGATTGGGGACAGGGGCGATGAGCAGTTCTTC
TRBV7-9	TRBJ2-1	TRBD2	NA	CASGWGGRNEQFF	TGTGCCAGCGGTTGGGGGGGAAGGAATGAGCAGTTCTTC
TRBV7-6	TRBJ2-7	NA	NA	CASSPDSHAQYF	TGTGCCAGCAGCCCAGACAGTCACGCGCAGTACTTC
TRBV29-1	TRBJ2-2	NA	few	CSVVSLQGRKPGELFF	TGCAGCGTTGTCTCTCTCCAGGGTCGAAAACCCGGGGAGCTGTTTTTT
TRBV4-1	TRBJ2-2	NA	NA	CASSQDWGPGELFF	TGCGCCAGTAGCCAAGACTGGGGGCCCGGGGAGCTGTTTTTT
TRBV7-8	TRBJ2-7	NA	few	CASSLGVISSYEQYF	TGTGCCAGCAGCTTAGGGGTCATTAGCTCCTACGAGCAGTACTTC
TRBV6-2/TRBV6-3	TRBJ2-5	NA	NA	CASSYSVGRRRQETQYF	TGTGCCAGCAGTTACTCGGTTGGCAGGAGACGCCAAGAGACCCAGTACTTC
TRBV12-3/TRBV12-4	TRBJ1-1	TRBD1	NA	CASSDRVYTEAFF	TGTGCCAGCAGTGACAGGGTTTACACTGAAGCTTTCTTT
TRBV28	TRBJ2-5	NA	many	CASSFLGLETQYF	TGTGCCAGCAGTTTTTTGGGGCTAGAGACCCAGTACTTC
TRBV2	TRBJ2-3	TRBD2	few	CASRGLVSTDTQYF	TGTGCCAGCAGGGGACTAGTTAGCACAGATACGCAGTATTTT
TRBV6-2/TRBV6-3	TRBJ2-7	NA	few	CASSQGIEQYF	TGTGCCAGCAGCCAGGGGATCGAGCAGTACTTC
TRBV28	TRBJ1-1	TRBD1	NA	CATRQGGTEAFF	TGTGCCACACGACAGGGTGGCACTGAAGCTTTCTTT
TRBV29-1	TRBJ1-3	NA	NA	CSVDPQVSGNTIYF	TGCAGCGTCGACCCCCAAGTCTCTGGAAACACCATATATTTT
TRBV10-1	TRBJ2-2	TRBD1	NA	CASSDNAGGTGELFF	TGCGCCAGCAGTGATAACGCAGGGGGAACCGGGGAGCTGTTTTTT
TRBV4-1	TRBJ2-1	TRBD2	few	CASSQDRGSRGGSSFF	TGCGCCAGCAGCCAAGATCGGGGTAGCCGGGGGGGCAGCTCGTTCTTC
TRBV2	TRBJ2-2	TRBD2	NA	CASSELSGGAGELFF	TGTGCCAGCAGTGAACTTAGCGGGGGCGCCGGGGAGCTGTTTTTT
TRBV7-2	TRBJ1-1	TRBD1	many	CASSAGTANTEAFF	TGTGCCAGCAGCGCCGGGACAGCGAACACTGAAGCTTTCTTT
TRBV12-3/TRBV12-4	TRBJ2-7	NA	NA	CARSIGISYEQYF	TGTGCCAGAAGTATCGGGATCTCCTACGAGCAGTACTTC
TRBV20-1	TRBJ2-1	TRBD1	NA	CSASDRDPYNEQFF	TGCAGTGCTTCGGACAGGGACCCCTACAATGAGCAGTTCTTC
TRBV9	TRBJ2-5	NA	NA	CASSVAPSEETQYF	TGTGCCAGCAGCGTAGCTCCTAGCGAAGAGACCCAGTACTTC
TRBV5-1	TRBJ2-3	NA	once	CASSWGGSGDTQYF	TGCGCCAGCAGCTGGGGGGGCAGTGGAGATACGCAGTATTTT
TRBV5-1	TRBJ2-5	NA	many	CASSLGRSGETQYF	TGCGCCAGCAGCTTAGGCCGGAGTGGAGAGACCCAGTACTTC
TRBV9	TRBJ2-7	NA	NA	CASSGGPDIGEQYF	TGTGCCAGCAGCGGGGGACCAGATATCGGCGAGCAGTACTTC
TRBV20-1	TRBJ2-4	NA	NA	CSALQLTGTSKNIQYF	TGCAGTGCTCTGCAACTCACCGGGACATCCAAAAACATTCAGTACTTC
TRBV29-1	TRBJ1-5	NA	few	CSVGKGMGQPQHF	TGCAGCGTTGGGAAGGGGATGGGTCAGCCCCAGCATTTT
TRBV7-8	TRBJ2-3	NA	few	CATGRTNTQYF	TGTGCTACAGGGCGAACTAATACGCAGTATTTT
TRBV6-2/TRBV6-3	TRBJ2-7	NA	NA	CASRVSGSPGEQYF	TGTGCCAGCAGGGTCTCAGGGTCCCCGGGCGAGCAGTACTTC
TRBV12-3/TRBV12-4	TRBJ1-1	NA	NA	CASSFNPGFTEAFF	TGTGCCAGCAGTTTTAATCCAGGGTTCACTGAAGCTTTCTTT